The clone carrying this T cell receptor beta chain was seen only once. The CDR3 has 14 residues. V dropped 5 bases and J dropped 6; count of bases not matched to a gene: 9. Germline CDR1 reads LNHDA; CDR2 reads SQIVND (reference sequence). The sample originates from a study of blood T cell repertoires in COVID-19. Across the study: Whether acute or convalescent, the COVID-19 samples came from the United States, Italy and Spain. T cells, B-cell-depleted T cells, or PBMCs provided the cDNA or gDNA that served as material.

The authors' processing: It was from reference gene primer amplification that nucleated cell counts were estimated. Here immunoSEQ multiplex PCR was the method, and the copy in TCRdb shows in-frame clones only, minus some. Clone size and V and J calls were adopted from that table, with D and trimming inferred from the DNA. The repertoire includes fewer than 130,000 clones, over 65% of them detected once, and 3.8% sits in the top ten. Sequences were obtained from peripheral blood. V usage is TRBV19 and J usage is TRBJ1-1; the match to TRBD1 covers 7 bases. The receptor comes from a woman aged 80 or over with acute or convalescent COVID-19. CDR3: CASSVDRVRAEAFF. In DNA, the CDR3 is TGTGCCAGTAGTGTCGACAGGGTTCGTGCTGAAGCTTTCTTT.